A selection of T cell receptor beta chains follows, all from one sample in a study of CXCR3-negative and CXCR3-positive naive CD8 T cells. Following a re-call of the 5' RACE reads, TCRdb has one entry per CDR3 protein and lacks DNA. This sample's table reports some 40,000 distinct CDR3 sequences. Sequencing was done on a sample of memory CD8+ T cells from blood. The receptor set was obtained from a human donor in good health. Some clones in this sample may be carry-over from other donors' samples. Both conserved end residues are part of each CDR3. Fields, in order: clone size, J gene, V gene, CDR3 protein. Rows give clone size only sometimes, using once, few, many, or a class for an expanded clone.

>.|TRBJ2-5|TRBV4-1
CASSQDWGSQETQYF
>.|TRBJ1-6|TRBV6-2/TRBV6-3
CASTAGEGAASPLHF
>.|TRBJ2-2|TRBV4-3
CASSQAGGPVGDPGELFF
>.|TRBJ2-1|TRBV6-4
CASSDGTSGYNEQFF
>.|TRBJ2-2|TRBV4-1
CASSQELRHQNTGELFF
>.|TRBJ2-2|TRBV29-1
CSVRTRQINTGELFF
>.|TRBJ2-1|TRBV3-1
CASSQEGYGPYNEQFF
>medium-sized|TRBJ2-3|TRBV15
CATSKGQGDTDTQYF
>.|TRBJ2-3|TRBV7-2
CASSRTGTSGRTDTQYF
>.|TRBJ2-1|TRBV7-9
CASTIHRDFPFLPYNEQFF
>.|TRBJ2-7|TRBV20-1
CSASRRDRGPIYEQYF
>.|TRBJ2-7|TRBV28
CASSLFGTVSSYEQYF
>.|TRBJ1-5|TRBV5-6
CASSALNQPQHF
>.|TRBJ2-7|TRBV4-3
CASSAVVAFPYEQYF
>.|TRBJ2-3|TRBV29-1
CSVVAGEWADTQYF
>.|TRBJ2-1|TRBV13
CASSLLVPSRGNEQFF
>.|TRBJ2-1|TRBV29-1
CSVERGTGAVDEQFF
>.|TRBJ1-2|TRBV14
CASSQVADIRSGYTF
>.|TRBJ2-7|TRBV7-8
CASHPSGQGIPYEQYF
>.|TRBJ2-2|TRBV6-2/TRBV6-3
CASSYSTSGKGTGELFF
>.|TRBJ2-7|TRBV20-1
CSAREGPGLWGYEQYF
>medium-sized|TRBJ1-1|TRBV6-1
CASSEAENTEAFF
>.|TRBJ2-7|TRBV12-3/TRBV12-4
CASSTEAYEQYF